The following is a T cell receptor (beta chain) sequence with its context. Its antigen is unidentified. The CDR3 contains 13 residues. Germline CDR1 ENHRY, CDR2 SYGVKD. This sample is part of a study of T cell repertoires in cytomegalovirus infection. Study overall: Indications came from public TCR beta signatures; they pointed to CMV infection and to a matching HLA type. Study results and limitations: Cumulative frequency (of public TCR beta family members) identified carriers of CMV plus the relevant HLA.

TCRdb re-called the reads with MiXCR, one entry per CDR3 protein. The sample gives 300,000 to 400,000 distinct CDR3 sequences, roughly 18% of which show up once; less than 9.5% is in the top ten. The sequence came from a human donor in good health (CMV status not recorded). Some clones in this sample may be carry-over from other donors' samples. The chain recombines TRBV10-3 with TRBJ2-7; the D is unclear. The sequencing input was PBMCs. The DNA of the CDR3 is TGTGCATCCAAGAGTCCGTCCGGCGACGAGCAGTACTTC. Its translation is CASKSPSGDEQYF.